The source of this T cell receptor beta chain is a study of T cells in Graves' hyperthyroidism and ophthalmopathy. RNA transcripts yielded amplified TCR beta CDR3 regions. A set of HTBI primers served as the primers for a first-round RT-PCR of the TCR CDR3. TCRdb re-analysed the multiplex PCR reads in MiXCR, keeping a single row per CDR3 protein. The sample holds about 700,000 distinct CDR3 sequences; less than 45% are singletons and the top ten take 6.5% to 9%. Study-wide findings and caveats: The blood repertoire included most of the expanded thyroid clonotypes above 0.001.

Of note for this clonotype: What it recognizes is unknown. This sequence may be a read error, since a much larger clone differs from it by one base.

Source material: peripheral blood or thyroid tissue (not recorded which). The clonotype comes from an adult man with Graves' disease, either hyperthyroidism or ophthalmopathy (not recorded which).

The CDR3 protein is CATSDSREPQHF. The DNA of the CDR3 is TGTGCCACCAGTGATTCCCGGGAGCCCCAGCATTTT. The chain has TRBV24-1 and TRBJ1-5; D ambiguous. With 2 bases removed from V and 8 bases from J, the gap between germline ends came to 6 bases. The CDR3 length is 12 residues. Germline CDR1 reads KGHDR; CDR2 reads SFDVKD.